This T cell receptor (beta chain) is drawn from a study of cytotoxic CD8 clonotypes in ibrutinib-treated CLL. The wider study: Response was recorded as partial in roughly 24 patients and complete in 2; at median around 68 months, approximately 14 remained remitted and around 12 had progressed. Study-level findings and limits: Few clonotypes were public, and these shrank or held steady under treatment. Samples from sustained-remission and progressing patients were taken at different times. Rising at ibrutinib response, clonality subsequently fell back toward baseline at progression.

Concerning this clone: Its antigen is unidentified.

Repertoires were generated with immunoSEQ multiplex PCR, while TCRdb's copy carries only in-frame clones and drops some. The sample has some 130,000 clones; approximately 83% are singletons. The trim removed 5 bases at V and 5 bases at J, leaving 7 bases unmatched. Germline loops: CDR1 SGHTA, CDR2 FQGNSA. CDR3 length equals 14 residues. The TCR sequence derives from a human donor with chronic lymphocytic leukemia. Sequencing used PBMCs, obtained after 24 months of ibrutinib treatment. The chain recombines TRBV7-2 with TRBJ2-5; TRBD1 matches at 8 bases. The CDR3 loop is CASSPRTGGETQYF. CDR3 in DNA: TGTGCCAGCAGCCCTCGCACAGGGGGGGAGACCCAGTACTTC. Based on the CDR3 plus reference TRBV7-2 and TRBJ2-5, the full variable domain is GAGVSQSPSNKVTEKGKDVELRCDPISGHTALYWYRQSLGQGLEFLIYFQGNSAPDKSGLPSDRFSAERTGGSVSTLTIQRTQQEDSAVYLCASSPRTGGETQYFGPGTRLLVL.